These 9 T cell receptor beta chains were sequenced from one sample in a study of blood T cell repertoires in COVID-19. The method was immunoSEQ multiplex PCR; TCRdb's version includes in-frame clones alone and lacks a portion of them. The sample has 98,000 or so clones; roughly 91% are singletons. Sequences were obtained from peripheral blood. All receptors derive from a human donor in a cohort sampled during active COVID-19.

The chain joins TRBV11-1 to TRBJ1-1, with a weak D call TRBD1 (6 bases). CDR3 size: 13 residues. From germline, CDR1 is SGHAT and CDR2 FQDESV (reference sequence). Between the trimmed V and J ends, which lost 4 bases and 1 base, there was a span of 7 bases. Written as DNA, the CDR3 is TGTGCCAGCAGCTGGACAGCGAACACTGAAGCTTTCTTT. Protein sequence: CASSWTANTEAFF.

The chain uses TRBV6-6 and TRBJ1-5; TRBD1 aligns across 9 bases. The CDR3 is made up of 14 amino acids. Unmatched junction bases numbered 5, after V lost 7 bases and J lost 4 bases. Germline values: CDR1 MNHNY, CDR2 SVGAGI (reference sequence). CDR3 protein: CASIDGTGNQPQHF. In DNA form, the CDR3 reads TGTGCCAGCATCGACGGGACAGGGAATCAGCCCCAGCATTTT.

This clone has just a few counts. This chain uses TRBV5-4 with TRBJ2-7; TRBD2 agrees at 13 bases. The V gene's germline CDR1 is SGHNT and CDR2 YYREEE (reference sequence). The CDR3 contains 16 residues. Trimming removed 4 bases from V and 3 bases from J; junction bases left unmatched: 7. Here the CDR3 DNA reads TGTGCCAGCAGCACCGGGACTAGCGGGATTCGCTACGAGCAGTACTTC. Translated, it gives CASSTGTSGIRYEQYF.

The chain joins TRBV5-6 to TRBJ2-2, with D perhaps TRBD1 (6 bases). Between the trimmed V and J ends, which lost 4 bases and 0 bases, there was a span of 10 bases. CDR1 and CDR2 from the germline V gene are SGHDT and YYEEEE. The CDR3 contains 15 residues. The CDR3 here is CASSLGQSNTGELFF. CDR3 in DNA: TGTGCCAGCAGCCTTGGACAGTCGAACACCGGGGAGCTGTTTTTT. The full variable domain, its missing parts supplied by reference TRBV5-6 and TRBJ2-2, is DAGVTQSPTHLIKTRGQQVTLRCSPKSGHDTVSWYQQALGQGPQFIFQYYEEEERQRGNFPDRFSGHQFPNYSSELNVNALLLGDSALYLCASSLGQSNTGELFFGEGSRLTVL.

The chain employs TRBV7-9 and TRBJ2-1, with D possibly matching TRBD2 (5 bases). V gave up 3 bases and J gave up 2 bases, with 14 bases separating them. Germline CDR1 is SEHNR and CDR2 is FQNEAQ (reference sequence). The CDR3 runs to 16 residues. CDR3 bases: TGTGCCAGCAGCTTCTACGGGGTGGGCGCCTACAATGAGCAGTTCTTC. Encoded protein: CASSFYGVGAYNEQFF.

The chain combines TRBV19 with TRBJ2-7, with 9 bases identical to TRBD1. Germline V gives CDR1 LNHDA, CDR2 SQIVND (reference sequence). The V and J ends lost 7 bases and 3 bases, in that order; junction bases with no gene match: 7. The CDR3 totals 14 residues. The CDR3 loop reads CASNPGQGYYEQYF. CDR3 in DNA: TGTGCCAGTAATCCGGGACAGGGATACTACGAGCAGTACTTC. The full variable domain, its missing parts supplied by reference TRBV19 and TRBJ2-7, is DGGITQSPKYLFRKEGQNVTLSCEQNLNHDAMYWYRQDPGQGLRLIYYSQIVNDFQKGDIAEGYSVSREKKESFPLTVTSAQKNPTAFYLCASNPGQGYYEQYFGPGTRLTVT.

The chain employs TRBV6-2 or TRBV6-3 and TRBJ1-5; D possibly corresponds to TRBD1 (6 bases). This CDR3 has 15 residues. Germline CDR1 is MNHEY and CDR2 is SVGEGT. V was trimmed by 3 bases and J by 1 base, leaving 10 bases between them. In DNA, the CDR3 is TGTGCCAGCAGTTATCAGGGGACGAGCAATCAGCCCCAGCATTTT. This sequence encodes CASSYQGTSNQPQHF.

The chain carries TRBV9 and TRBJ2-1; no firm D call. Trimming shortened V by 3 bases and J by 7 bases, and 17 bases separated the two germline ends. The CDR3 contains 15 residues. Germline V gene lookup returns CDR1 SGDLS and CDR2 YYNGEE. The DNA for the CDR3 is TGTGCCAGCAGCGATCCCTTCGACCTCGGGAATGAGCAGTTCTTC. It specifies CASSDPFDLGNEQFF.

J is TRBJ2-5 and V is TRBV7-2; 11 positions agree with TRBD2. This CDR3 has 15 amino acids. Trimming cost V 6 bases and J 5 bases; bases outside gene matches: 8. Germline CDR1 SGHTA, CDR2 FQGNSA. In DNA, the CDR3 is TGTGCCAGCAGTTTTAGCGGGAGGGCCGGGGAGACCCAGTACTTC. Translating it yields CASSFSGRAGETQYF.